These 31 T cell receptor beta chains were sequenced from one sample in a study of T-cell reconstitution after alpha-beta-depleted transplantation in children (dated by TCRdb to the mid-2010s). Library construction relied on PCR. Data came from an Illumina HiSeq 2500. Molecular barcoding was employed in the preparation of TCR libraries, with unique molecular identifiers being used to normalize TCRbeta repertoire quantification. TCRdb reanalyzed the raw reads on its own, using fastp at Q25 for trimming and MiXCR for clone calling, and kept in-frame beta chains. Duplicate CDR3 protein sequences are folded into a single record with the most common DNA and genes. The sample table contains about 600,000 distinct CDR3 sequences; only one count was recorded for about 10% of them. About 4.2% of the sample goes to the ten largest clones. This material consisted of PBMCs from the stem cell graft donor, taken from the stem cell graft. The receptors derive from a human donor who donated a stem cell graft to a child with acute myeloid leukemia.

At least ten counts were recorded for this clonotype. The chain joins TRBV7-2 to TRBJ2-7; no firm D call. Germline V gene sequence: CDR1 SGHTA, CDR2 FQGNSA. Trimming stripped 1 base from V and 5 bases from J, with 12 bases between. CDR3 length equals 14 residues. The CDR3: CASSLGARGNEQYF. The CDR3 region has the DNA TGTGCCAGCAGCTTAGGGGCTCGAGGCAACGAGCAGTACTTC.

This clonotype came up many times. This chain uses TRBV6-5 with TRBJ1-1; 7 nucleotides agree with TRBD1. Germline values: CDR1 MNHEY, CDR2 SVGAGI. This CDR3 has 14 amino acids. V was pared by 5 bases and J by 11 bases, with 14 bases of the junction left unmatched. DNA of the CDR3: TGTGCCAGCAGTCCCTCGGTGACAGGGAGAGTGGCTTTCTTT. Its protein product is CASSPSVTGRVAFF.

The V gene is TRBV5-1, the J gene TRBJ2-1; 9 nucleotides line up with TRBD1. CDR1 is SGHRS, CDR2 YFSETQ, per germline. The junction had 4 bases not matched to a gene; V was cut back by 4 bases and J by 2 bases. This CDR3 has 15 amino acids. DNA for the CDR3: TGCGCCAGCAGCATCGGGACAGGGACCTACAATGAGCAGTTCTTC. It specifies CASSIGTGTYNEQFF.

In this sample, this clonotype turned up a few times. The V call is TRBV28, the J call TRBJ1-2; D uncertain. V gave up 7 bases and J gave up 1 base, with 10 bases separating them. This CDR3 spans 13 amino acids. Germline assignment: CDR1 MDHEN and CDR2 SYDVKM. CDR3 DNA sequence: TGTGCCAGCACCGATACAGATAACTATGGCTACACCTTC. Encoded protein: CASTDTDNYGYTF.

The chain is built from TRBV28 and TRBJ1-5; D remains unclear. The V and J ends lost 4 bases and 4 bases respectively, with 14 bases between them. CDR3 length equals 15 residues. The germline V gene has CDR1 MDHEN and CDR2 SYDVKM. This CDR3 reads CASSCQDGGNQPQHF. The CDR3 nucleotides read TGTGCCAGCAGTTGCCAGGACGGAGGGAATCAGCCCCAGCATTTT.

This clonotype was seen ten or more times. The chain is built from TRBV20-1 and TRBJ2-3, with a possible D match to TRBD2 (5 bases). Deletions cut 6 bases from V and 2 bases from J, with 21 bases between. The CDR3 has 16 amino acids. Germline V lookup: CDR1 DFQATT, CDR2 SNEGSKA (reference sequence). CDR3 loop: CSARGLTGSYTDTQYF. The DNA of the CDR3 is TGCAGTGCCCGAGGGTTGACGGGGTCGTACACAGATACGCAGTATTTT.

This clonotype was seen only a few times. The CDR3 reads CSARGGGRGEQFF. DNA of the CDR3: TGCAGTGCTAGAGGTGGCGGGAGGGGTGAGCAGTTCTTC. V and J are TRBV20-1 and TRBJ2-1; 9 bases fit TRBD2. Germline V lookup: CDR1 DFQATT, CDR2 SNEGSKA (reference sequence). The CDR3 length is 13 residues. V lost 1 base to trimming and J lost 9 bases; unmatched junction nucleotides: 4.

The V call is TRBV29-1, the J call TRBJ2-3; D remains unclear. CDR1 is SQVTM and CDR2 is ANQGSEA in the germline V gene. V dropped 3 bases and J dropped 6 bases, with 7 bases sitting between them. The CDR3 sequence is 11 residues long. CDR3 amino acids: CSVEEWDTQYF. For the CDR3, the DNA is TGCAGCGTTGAGGAGTGGGATACGCAGTATTTT.

The chain joins TRBV12-3 or TRBV12-4 to TRBJ2-7; 8 bases map to TRBD2. With V trimmed by 0 bases and J by 4 bases, 5 bases remained unmatched. The CDR3 covers 15 residues. DNA of the CDR3: TGTGCCAGCAGTTTAGCCGGGAGGGCCATTTACGAGCAGTACTTC. Protein sequence: CASSLAGRAIYEQYF.

The chain couples TRBV7-2 to TRBJ1-2, with TRBD1 matching over 7 bases. In germline, CDR1 is SGHTA, CDR2 FQGNSA. V shed 3 bases, J shed 1 base, and the junction held 8 bases outside the gene matches. There are 16 residues in the CDR3. The CDR3 DNA sequence: TGTGCCAGCAGCTTCGGAGACAGGGACTTTAACTATGGCTACACCTTC. This encodes CASSFGDRDFNYGYTF.

The J gene is TRBJ2-3, the V gene TRBV5-1, with 12 bases identical to TRBD1. CDR3 length: 16 amino acids. V was clipped by 4 bases and J by 8 bases; unmatched bases: 11. The V gene's germline CDR1 is SGHRS and CDR2 YFSETQ. CDR3: CASSHGGGQGARTQYF. The CDR3 bases are TGCGCCAGCAGCCATGGAGGGGGACAGGGGGCTCGTACGCAGTATTTT.

This clonotype was seen only a few times. This rearrangement joins TRBV20-1 to TRBJ2-3; TRBD1 or TRBD2 may be the D gene (6 bases each). V lost 8 bases, J lost 0 bases, and 15 bases lay in between. Germline-derived CDR1 and CDR2 are DFQATT and SNEGSKA (reference sequence). The CDR3 has 14 amino acids. The CDR3 region is CSRGLRGSTDTQYF. The CDR3 nucleotides read TGCAGTCGGGGGCTACGAGGGAGCACAGATACGCAGTATTTT.

The sample holds many counts of this clonotype. The V gene is TRBV4-3, the J gene TRBJ2-3; 9 bases match TRBD1. The germline V gene encodes CDR1 LGHNA and CDR2 YSLEER. The V gene end was trimmed by 1 base and the J gene end by 4 bases; junction bases not matched to a gene: 3. The CDR3 loop spans 15 amino acids. The CDR3 DNA reads as TGCGCCAGCAGCCAAGGACAGGGGGGGGCAGATACGCAGTATTTT. Translating gives CASSQGQGGADTQYF.

This clonotype was counted a few times. The rearrangement joins TRBV6-5 to TRBJ1-6, with D hard to call. Germline CDR1 and CDR2: MNHEY and SVGAGI. The CDR3 has 14 residues. Trimming removed 6 bases from V and 7 bases from J, with 13 bases in between. In DNA form, the CDR3 reads TGTGCCAGCAGCCGAGTGATGGGGAATTCACCCCTCCACTTT. It codes for CASSRVMGNSPLHF.

This chain connects TRBV30 to TRBJ1-1; 8 bases match TRBD1. V trimming: 5 bases; J trimming: 3 bases; junction bases outside the gene matches: 2. The CDR3 length is 12 residues. From germline, CDR1 is GTSNPN and CDR2 SVGIG (reference sequence). The CDR3 region is CAWDRGHTEAFF. CDR3 in DNA: TGTGCCTGGGACAGGGGCCACACTGAAGCTTTCTTT.

This clonotype was picked up many times. The genes are TRBV12-3 or TRBV12-4 and TRBJ2-7, with 10 bases fitting TRBD2. V was clipped by 6 bases and J by 3 bases; unmatched bases: 5. This CDR3 spans 14 amino acids. CDR3 residues: CASRKTSGFYEQYF. CDR3 bases: TGTGCCAGCAGAAAGACTAGCGGGTTCTACGAGCAGTACTTC.

In this sample, this clonotype turned up many times. This chain uses TRBV20-1 with TRBJ2-3; possibly TRBD1 or TRBD2 for D (5 bases each). Germline assignment: CDR1 DFQATT and CDR2 SNEGSKA (reference sequence). Trimming removed 0 bases from V and 4 bases from J, with 11 bases in between. The CDR3 extends over 14 amino acids. The CDR3 loop is CSARDGQGADTQYF. The CDR3 DNA reads as TGCAGTGCTAGAGATGGTCAGGGAGCAGATACGCAGTATTTT.

In its sample, this clonotype was seen many times. The CDR3 DNA follows: TGCAGTGCTATAGAAGTACGGGGGGGCACCGGGGAGCTGTTTTTT. This sequence encodes CSAIEVRGGTGELFF. The chain carries TRBV20-1 and TRBJ2-2, with TRBD2 matching 8 bases. The junction had 8 bases not matched to a gene; V was cut back by 4 bases and J by 4 bases. The germline CDR1 and CDR2 sequences are DFQATT and SNEGSKA (reference sequence). This CDR3 is built from 15 residues.

Details on this clonotype: A clone one base away is much larger, so this may be a read error. The chain couples TRBV10-3 to TRBJ2-1; 8 bases match TRBD1. CDR1 ENHRY and CDR2 SYGVKD come from the germline V gene. V lost 6 bases and J lost 3; bases outside the gene matches: 1. The CDR3 covers 13 residues. CDR3 nucleotides: TGTGCCATCAGGGGACAGGTCTACAATGAGCAGTTCTTC. It yields the protein CAIRGQVYNEQFF.

The V call is TRBV5-1, the J call TRBJ2-1, with D possibly being TRBD2 (6 bases). The CDR3 is made up of 17 amino acids. Trimming shortened V by 0 bases and J by 4 bases, and 17 bases separated the two germline ends. Germline assignment: CDR1 SGHRS and CDR2 YFSETQ. In DNA, the CDR3 is TGCGCCAGCAGCTTGGCGTCGCTAGCGAAAGATTACAATGAGCAGTTCTTC. This codes for CASSLASLAKDYNEQFF. Full variable domain (missing parts from reference TRBV5-1 and TRBJ2-1): KAGVTQTPRYLIKTRGQQVTLSCSPISGHRSVSWYQQTPGQGLQFLFEYFSETQRNKGNFPGRFSGRQFSNSRSEMNVSTLELGDSALYLCASSLASLAKDYNEQFFGPGTRLTVL.

This clonotype showed up many times. This chain links TRBV10-3 with TRBJ2-5; D is unresolved. This CDR3 is built from 15 residues. Trimming pared 7 bases from V and 3 bases from J, leaving 18 bases between. Per germline, CDR1 ENHRY and CDR2 SYGVKD. The CDR3 loop is CAINAQRNKKETQYF. Here the CDR3 DNA reads TGTGCCATCAATGCCCAGCGAAACAAAAAAGAGACCCAGTACTTC.

V and J are TRBV29-1 and TRBJ1-2; D ambiguous. The CDR3 totals 12 residues. V lost 4 bases and J 5 bases, leaving 11 bases between the germline ends. Germline-derived CDR1 and CDR2 are SQVTM and ANQGSEA. CDR3: CSVAEGLYGYTF. The CDR3 DNA reads as TGCAGCGTTGCTGAGGGTCTATATGGCTACACCTTC.

Many counts were recorded for this clonotype. The gene calls are TRBV3-1 and TRBJ2-1; unclear D gene. The CDR3 totals 11 residues. Germline CDR1 reads LGHDT; CDR2 reads YNNKEL (reference sequence). With 0 bases removed from V and 9 bases from J, the gap between germline ends came to 3 bases. CDR3 protein: CASSQEVEQFF. CDR3 sequence (DNA): TGTGCCAGCAGCCAAGAAGTTGAGCAGTTCTTC.

The chain uses TRBV18 and TRBJ1-5; D gene ambiguous. CDR1 and CDR2 from the germline V gene are KGHSH and LQKENI. The CDR3 length is 14 residues. V lost 2 bases and J 3 bases, leaving 8 bases between the germline ends. The CDR3 coding sequence is TGTGCCAGCTCACCAGGGAGGGACAATCAGCCCCAGCATTTT. The encoded protein is CASSPGRDNQPQHF.

The chain links TRBV5-6 to TRBJ1-2, with 9 bases fitting TRBD1. J lost 7 bases, V lost 1 base, and 8 bases had no gene match. This CDR3 region has 15 residues. The germline CDR1 and CDR2 sequences are SGHDT and YYEEEE. CDR3 sequence: CASSLRQGGPAGYTF. CDR3 nucleotide sequence: TGTGCCAGCAGCTTGCGACAGGGGGGACCAGCTGGCTACACCTTC.

There are many counts of this clonotype. This chain joins TRBV10-3 and TRBJ2-3; D is perhaps TRBD2 (6 bases). Germline assignment: CDR1 ENHRY and CDR2 SYGVKD. The V gene lost 10 bases and the J gene lost 2 bases, with 10 bases spanning the gap. The CDR3 sequence is 12 residues long. The DNA of the CDR3 is TGTGCCACCGGACTATCCACAGATACGCAGTATTTT. It is translated as CATGLSTDTQYF.

The chain uses TRBV7-2 and TRBJ2-5, with D uncertain. Germline V gene lookup returns CDR1 SGHTA and CDR2 FQGNSA. The CDR3 runs to 17 residues. V gave up 4 bases and J gave up 2 bases, with 20 bases separating them. This CDR3 reads CASSSAPSRGNQETQYF. As DNA, the CDR3 is TGTGCCAGCAGCTCGGCACCCTCGCGTGGGAATCAAGAGACCCAGTACTTC. The variable domain in full, completed from reference TRBV7-2 and TRBJ2-5, reads GAGVSQSPSNKVTEKGKDVELRCDPISGHTALYWYRQSLGQGLEFLIYFQGNSAPDKSGLPSDRFSAERTGGSVSTLTIQRTQQEDSAVYLCASSSAPSRGNQETQYFGPGTRLLVL.

This clonotype has a handful of counts. J is TRBJ2-7 and V is TRBV6-2 or TRBV6-3; D might be TRBD1 or TRBD2, each matching 5 bases. V lost 3 bases and J 6 bases, leaving 12 bases between the germline ends. Germline CDR1 reads MNHEY; CDR2 reads SVGEGT. This CDR3 has 13 amino acids. In DNA form, the CDR3 reads TGTGCCAGCAGTTATCGGGGCCTATTCGAGCAGTACTTC. It specifies CASSYRGLFEQYF.

There are many counts of this clonotype. The rearrangement uses TRBV20-1 and TRBJ2-3, with D possibly matching TRBD1 (5 bases). The V end lost 6 bases, the J end lost 5 bases, and 9 bases lay between the germline ends. CDR1 and CDR2 from the germline V gene are DFQATT and SNEGSKA (reference sequence). This CDR3 region has 11 residues. The CDR3 spells CSANQGDTQYF. The DNA for the CDR3 is TGCAGTGCCAACCAGGGAGATACGCAGTATTTT.

This clonotype was counted a few times. V and J are TRBV5-1 and TRBJ2-3; D unresolved. Germline CDR1 and CDR2: SGHRS and YFSETQ. The V end was cut by 7 bases, the J end by 3 bases, with 15 bases between. CDR3 length equals 14 residues. CDR3 coding DNA: TGCGCCAGCTCACGCGGCGCCTCGACAGATACGCAGTATTTT. As protein: CASSRGASTDTQYF.

The sample holds many counts of this clonotype. The J gene is TRBJ1-1, the V gene TRBV29-1, with D unresolved. V was trimmed by 4 bases and J by 2 bases, leaving 8 bases between them. The CDR3 loop spans 12 amino acids. Germline V gene lookup returns CDR1 SQVTM and CDR2 ANQGSEA. CDR3 region: CSVGGYNTEAFF. CDR3 nucleotide sequence: TGCAGCGTTGGTGGATATAACACTGAAGCTTTCTTT.